Shown below are 31 T cell receptor beta chains from a single sample sequenced in a study of blood T cell repertoires in COVID-19. The protocol was immunoSEQ multiplex PCR, while the TCRdb copy is restricted to in-frame clones and leaves out a portion. This table holds roughly 100,000 clones, approximately 90% found once. The sample taken for sequencing was peripheral blood. The receptors shown here come from a human donor with COVID-19, enrolled during active disease. The donor label of this sample is uncertain.

The V and J genes are TRBV7-9 and TRBJ1-4; 10 bases fit TRBD1. The CDR3 is 16 amino acids. V was clipped by 4 bases and J by 3 bases; unmatched bases: 5. Germline CDR1 reads SEHNR; CDR2 reads FQNEAQ (reference sequence). CDR3 in DNA: TGTGCCAGCAGCTCGGGGGACAGGGGAGCTAATGAAAAACTGTTTTTT. Amino acids: CASSSGDRGANEKLFF.

This clone was detected a few times. The rearrangement links TRBV25-1 to TRBJ1-6, with a possible D match to TRBD1 (6 bases). This CDR3 has 15 residues. CDR1 is MGHDK, CDR2 SYGVNS, per germline. V was cut by 3 bases and J by 7 bases, with 13 bases left in between. Here the CDR3 DNA reads TGTGCCAGCAGTGATTCAGGGGCAGGGAATTCACCCCTCCACTTT. It is translated as CASSDSGAGNSPLHF.

This sequence joins TRBV3-1 (or the pseudogene TRBV3-2) and TRBJ2-3; 7 nucleotides match TRBD2. Germline CDR1 is LGHDT and CDR2 is YNNKEL (reference sequence). CDR3 length: 15 amino acids. V dropped 4 bases and J dropped 3; count of bases not matched to a gene: 7. Here the CDR3 reads CASSLSGAGTDTQYF. In DNA, the CDR3 is TGTGCCAGCAGCCTAAGCGGGGCAGGGACAGATACGCAGTATTTT.

This chain joins TRBV6-5 and TRBJ1-4, with 7 bases matching TRBD1. CDR1 and CDR2 from the germline V gene are MNHEY and SVGAGI. The CDR3 loop spans 14 amino acids. V shed 6 bases, J shed 4 bases, and the junction held 5 bases outside the gene matches. CDR3 nucleotides: TGTGCCAGCAGCGGGACAGAGTTTAATGAAAAACTGTTTTTT. Translating it yields CASSGTEFNEKLFF.

This chain links TRBV3-1 (or the pseudogene TRBV3-2) with TRBJ1-4; 7 positions match TRBD1. This CDR3 contains 15 residues. Germline lookup yields CDR1 LGHDT and CDR2 YNNKEL (reference sequence). V lost 5 bases to trimming and J lost 8 bases; unmatched junction nucleotides: 11. This CDR3 is CASSLSADRREKLFF. In DNA, the CDR3 is TGTGCCAGCAGCTTAAGCGCGGACAGGAGGGAAAAACTGTTTTTT.

The chain carries TRBV30 and TRBJ2-7; D is perhaps TRBD1 (5 bases). Trimming cost V 0 bases and J 2 bases, with 20 bases left between them. The CDR3 is 17 residues long. Germline V gene sequence: CDR1 GTSNPN, CDR2 SVGIG (reference sequence). CDR3 amino acids: CAWSVTPRVSSPYEQYF. The CDR3 nucleotides read TGTGCCTGGAGTGTAACCCCCAGGGTATCGTCCCCCTACGAGCAGTACTTC.

The chain joins TRBV7-3 to TRBJ2-3; TRBD1 aligns across 7 bases. The CDR3 spans 14 residues. In germline, CDR1 is SGHTA, CDR2 FQGTGA. V lost 2 bases to trimming and J lost 4 bases; unmatched junction nucleotides: 3. The CDR3 protein is CASSLGQGADTQYF. The DNA of the CDR3 is TGTGCCAGCAGCTTAGGGCAGGGGGCAGATACGCAGTATTTT. Filled out from reference TRBV7-3 and TRBJ2-3, the complete variable domain reads GAGVSQTPSNKVTEKGKYVELRCDPISGHTALYWYRQSLGQGPEFLIYFQGTGAADDSGLPNDRFFAVRPEGSVSTLKIQRTERGDSAVYLCASSLGQGADTQYFGPGTRLTVL.

The rearrangement uses TRBV18 and TRBJ1-1, with 7 positions matching TRBD1. The CDR3 contains 14 residues. Germline values: CDR1 KGHSH, CDR2 LQKENI. The ends lost 6 bases at V and 3 bases at J; junction bases unmatched: 7. In nucleotides, the CDR3 is TGTGCCAGCTCCCAAACCGACAGGGACACTGAAGCTTTCTTT. Encoded protein: CASSQTDRDTEAFF.

The chain joins TRBV5-8 to TRBJ1-2; a possible D gene is TRBD1 (5 bases). The CDR3 totals 13 residues. Germline V gene sequence: CDR1 SGHTS, CDR2 YDEGEE. Trimming cost V 0 bases and J 6 bases, with 9 bases left between them. CDR3 coding DNA: TGTGCCAGCAGCTTGGGTCAGGGCCATGGCTACACCTTC. This translates into CASSLGQGHGYTF.

The rearrangement uses TRBV19 and TRBJ2-5; the D gene is possibly TRBD2 (5 bases). The CDR3 is made up of 13 amino acids. In germline, CDR1 is LNHDA, CDR2 SQIVND (reference sequence). The V end was cut by 4 bases, the J end by 4 bases, with 10 bases between. The DNA of the CDR3 is TGTGCCAGTAGTACGGGGAATGGAGAGACCCAGTACTTC. This codes for CASSTGNGETQYF.

This chain joins TRBV3-1 (or the pseudogene TRBV3-2) and TRBJ1-5, with D possibly TRBD1 on 6 matching bases. Germline CDR1 reads LGHDT; CDR2 reads YNNKEL (reference sequence). V lost 3 bases, J lost 6 bases, and 15 bases lay in between. This CDR3 contains 15 residues. The DNA of the CDR3 is TGTGCCAGCAGCCAGGGGGCAGGGGTCCCTCAGCCCCAGCATTTT. This encodes CASSQGAGVPQPQHF.

This CDR3 is CASSPDKSTDTQYF. As DNA, the CDR3 is TGCGCCAGCAGCCCGGACAAAAGCACAGATACGCAGTATTTT. The V gene is TRBV5-1, the J gene TRBJ2-3, with D possibly being TRBD1 (5 bases). This CDR3 has 14 residues. The V end was cut by 4 bases, the J end by 0 bases, with 9 bases between. CDR1 and CDR2 (germline): SGHRS, YFSETQ.

V usage is TRBV11-2 and J usage is TRBJ1-1; TRBD1 agrees at 7 bases. Germline CDR1 SGHAT, CDR2 FQNNGV. With V trimmed by 1 base and J by 6 bases, 14 bases remained unmatched. CDR3 size: 17 residues. The CDR3: CASSLAGRGPGGPEAFF. The CDR3 DNA reads TGTGCCAGCAGCTTAGCGGGCAGGGGCCCAGGGGGGCCTGAAGCTTTCTTT.

This clone was seen only once. The V call is TRBV11-2, the J call TRBJ2-4, with 7 bases fitting TRBD2. V trimming: 1 base; J trimming: 10 bases; junction bases outside the gene matches: 10. Germline V gene lookup returns CDR1 SGHAT and CDR2 FQNNGV. This CDR3 has 15 residues. CDR3 DNA: TGTGCCAGCAGCTTAGTGGGAGGGGCCGTAGGTATTCAGTACTTC. Translated: CASSLVGGAVGIQYF.

This sequence joins TRBV7-9 and TRBJ1-4, with D possibly being TRBD1 (5 bases). The CDR3 is 16 amino acids. The germline V and J ends were trimmed by 2 bases and 4 bases, with 14 bases remaining between them. Germline-derived CDR1 and CDR2 are SEHNR and FQNEAQ (reference sequence). The CDR3 spells CASSLSPRADNEKLFF. As DNA, the CDR3 is TGTGCCAGCAGCTTATCCCCCAGGGCCGATAATGAAAAACTGTTTTTT. Complete variable domain (other parts from reference TRBV7-9 and TRBJ1-4): DTGVSQNPRHKITKRGQNVTFRCDPISEHNRLYWYRQTLGQGPEFLTYFQNEAQLEKSRLLSDRFSAERPKGSFSTLEIQRTEQGDSAMYLCASSLSPRADNEKLFFGSGTQLSVL.

This chain uses TRBV24-1 with TRBJ2-5; possibly TRBD1 for D (6 bases). Germline lookup yields CDR1 KGHDR and CDR2 SFDVKD. The V end was cut by 3 bases, the J end by 5 bases, with 15 bases between. The CDR3 loop spans 15 amino acids. The CDR3 loop is CATSDPTRGAETQYF. Here the CDR3 DNA reads TGTGCCACCAGTGATCCTACCAGGGGCGCGGAGACCCAGTACTTC.

This clone was observed a handful of times. The V and J genes are TRBV3-1 (or the pseudogene TRBV3-2) and TRBJ2-5, with D tentatively TRBD1 (6 bases). Germline CDR1 reads LGHDT; CDR2 reads YNNKEL (reference sequence). The V and J ends lost 6 bases and 4 bases respectively, with 9 bases between them. CDR3 length: 12 amino acids. The CDR3 coding sequence is TGTGCCAGCAGAGCAGGGGCAGAGACCCAGTACTTC. The encoded protein is CASRAGAETQYF.

The chain links TRBV7-9 to TRBJ1-5; a possible D gene is TRBD1 (6 bases). CDR3 size: 17 residues. CDR1 and CDR2 (germline): SEHNR, FQNEAQ (reference sequence). Trimming took off 3 bases at V and 0 bases at J, with 15 bases between the two ends. CDR3 coding DNA: TGTGCCAGCAGCTTCGGCCAGCCAGGGGCTAGCAATCAGCCCCAGCATTTT. Its protein product is CASSFGQPGASNQPQHF.

This clone was observed a few times. This chain uses TRBV7-9 with TRBJ2-7, with D possibly TRBD1 on 6 matching bases. CDR3 size: 13 residues. V lost 4 bases, J lost 6 bases, and 13 bases lay in between. The germline V gene has CDR1 SEHNR and CDR2 FQNEAQ (reference sequence). The CDR3 DNA reads TGTGCCAGCAGCTCCCGGTTAGGGGGCGAGCAGTACTTC. Its translation: CASSSRLGGEQYF.

The chain is built from TRBV2 and TRBJ2-1; 9 nucleotides align to TRBD1. CDR1 and CDR2 from the germline V gene are SNHLY and FYNNEI. The CDR3 has 14 residues. The V segment lost 10 bases and the J segment 8 bases; nucleotides outside the gene matches: 12. The CDR3 nucleotides read TGTGCCACCCTGGGACAGGGAAAAGAGGATGAGCAGTTCTTC. Its protein is CATLGQGKEDEQFF.

The chain combines TRBV3-1 (or the pseudogene TRBV3-2) with TRBJ1-2; no firm D call. Trimming removed 3 bases from V and 6 bases from J, with 11 bases in between. CDR1 LGHDT and CDR2 YNNKEL come from the germline V gene (reference sequence). The CDR3 sequence is 13 residues long. CDR3 protein: CASSHYIEDGYTF. CDR3 sequence (DNA): TGTGCCAGCAGCCATTATATTGAGGATGGCTACACCTTC.

The chain recombines TRBV19 with TRBJ1-1, with D possibly being TRBD1 (6 bases). The V gene's germline CDR1 is LNHDA and CDR2 SQIVND (reference sequence). The length of the CDR3 is 14 residues. Deletions cut 5 bases from V and 11 bases from J, with 21 bases between. The CDR3 DNA reads TGTGCCAGTAGTGACCCCCCGGGACACCCTTCTGCTTTCTTT. Translation: CASSDPPGHPSAFF.

The rearrangement uses TRBV30 and TRBJ1-2; D gene ambiguous. CDR3 length: 17 amino acids. The germline V and J ends were trimmed by 1 base and 1 base, with 19 bases remaining between them. Germline lookup yields CDR1 GTSNPN and CDR2 SVGIG (reference sequence). CDR3 residues: CAWSARGAYPYNYGYTF. In nucleotides, the CDR3 is TGTGCCTGGAGTGCCCGCGGAGCCTACCCCTATAACTATGGCTACACCTTC.

As regards this clone: This sample includes further DNA sequences coding for the same CDR3. The rearrangement uses TRBV19 and TRBJ2-7, with 7 bases aligning to TRBD1. The V gene end was trimmed by 4 bases and the J gene end by 3 bases; junction bases not matched to a gene: 0. The CDR3 totals 12 residues. Germline V lookup: CDR1 LNHDA, CDR2 SQIVND (reference sequence). The CDR3 DNA reads as TGTGCCAGTAGTAGGACAGGCTACGAGCAGTACTTC. It specifies CASSRTGYEQYF.

V and J are TRBV29-1 and TRBJ1-1, with a weak D call TRBD1 (5 bases). Per the germline V gene, CDR1 is SQVTM and CDR2 is ANQGSEA. The CDR3 contains 12 residues. V dropped 8 bases and J dropped 10 bases, with 20 bases sitting between them. The CDR3 reads CSIDGAGTAAFF. CDR3 nucleotide sequence: TGCAGCATCGACGGGGCGGGGACGGCAGCTTTCTTT.

V and J are TRBV21-1 and TRBJ1-6; the D call in the table, TRBD1, was not verified against the DNA. TRBV21-1 is a known pseudogene. The CDR3 contains 16 residues. Here the CDR3 DNA reads TGTGCCAGCAGCCCTTGGGACAGGGGGCATAATTCACCCCTCCACTTT. It codes for CASSPWDRGHNSPLHF.

J is TRBJ1-2 and V is TRBV5-6; D unclear. CDR1 and CDR2 (germline): SGHDT, YYEEEE. V was pared by 1 base and J by 4 bases, with 14 bases between. The CDR3 spans 15 residues. CDR3 nucleotides: TGTGCCAGCAGCTTGCTGACATCGGCAGCCTATGGCTACACCTTC. Amino acid sequence: CASSLLTSAAYGYTF. Complete variable domain (other parts from reference TRBV5-6 and TRBJ1-2): DAGVTQSPTHLIKTRGQQVTLRCSPKSGHDTVSWYQQALGQGPQFIFQYYEEEERQRGNFPDRFSGHQFPNYSSELNVNALLLGDSALYLCASSLLTSAAYGYTFGSGTRLTVV.

This clone was detected only once. The V gene is TRBV11-1, the J gene TRBJ2-1; D perhaps matches TRBD1 (6 bases). V lost 1 base to trimming and J lost 5 bases, with 12 bases between them. This CDR3 has 15 residues. Germline V lookup: CDR1 SGHAT, CDR2 FQDESV (reference sequence). CDR3 amino acids: CASSLVGTLNNEQFF. The CDR3 region has the DNA TGTGCCAGCAGCTTAGTAGGGACACTCAACAATGAGCAGTTCTTC. Together with reference TRBV11-1 and TRBJ2-1, the CDR3 gives the full variable domain: EAEVAQSPRYKITEKSQAVAFWCDPISGHATLYWYRQILGQGPELLVQFQDESVVDDSQLPKDRFSAERLKGVDSTLKIQPAELGDSAMYLCASSLVGTLNNEQFFGPGTRLTVL.

The chain has TRBV6-5 and TRBJ2-3; 7 bases line up with TRBD1. CDR1 is MNHEY and CDR2 is SVGAGI in the germline V gene. This CDR3 spans 14 amino acids. The V gene end was trimmed by 10 bases and the J gene end by 1 base; junction bases not matched to a gene: 8. The CDR3 DNA sequence: TGTGCCACCCAAGGGGGCGCGGGCACAGATACGCAGTATTTT. It is translated as CATQGGAGTDTQYF.

The genes are TRBV4-2 and TRBJ2-7; 7 bases match TRBD1. Germline V CDR1 and CDR2: LGHNA, YNFKEQ. Trimming at V came to 1 base and at J to 2 bases, leaving 11 bases not matched to a gene. CDR3 length: 17 amino acids. The CDR3 bases are TGTGCCAGCAGCCAAGCCGAAACGACAGGGCTGACCTACGAGCAGTACTTC. This codes for CASSQAETTGLTYEQYF.

The V call is TRBV15, the J call TRBJ1-5; 9 bases align to TRBD1. The V and J ends lost 3 bases and 5 bases, in that order; junction bases with no gene match: 5. Germline V gene lookup returns CDR1 LNHNV and CDR2 YYDKDF (reference sequence). The CDR3 has 15 amino acids. The CDR3 loop is CATSSRDRAHQPQHF. The CDR3 region has the DNA TGTGCCACCAGCAGCCGGGACAGGGCGCATCAGCCCCAGCATTTT. The variable domain in full, completed from reference TRBV15 and TRBJ1-5, reads DAMVIQNPRYQVTQFGKPVTLSCSQTLNHNVMYWYQQKSSQAPKLLFHYYDKDFNNEADTPDNFQSRRPNTSFCFLDIRSPGLGDTAMYLCATSSRDRAHQPQHFGDGTRLSIL.